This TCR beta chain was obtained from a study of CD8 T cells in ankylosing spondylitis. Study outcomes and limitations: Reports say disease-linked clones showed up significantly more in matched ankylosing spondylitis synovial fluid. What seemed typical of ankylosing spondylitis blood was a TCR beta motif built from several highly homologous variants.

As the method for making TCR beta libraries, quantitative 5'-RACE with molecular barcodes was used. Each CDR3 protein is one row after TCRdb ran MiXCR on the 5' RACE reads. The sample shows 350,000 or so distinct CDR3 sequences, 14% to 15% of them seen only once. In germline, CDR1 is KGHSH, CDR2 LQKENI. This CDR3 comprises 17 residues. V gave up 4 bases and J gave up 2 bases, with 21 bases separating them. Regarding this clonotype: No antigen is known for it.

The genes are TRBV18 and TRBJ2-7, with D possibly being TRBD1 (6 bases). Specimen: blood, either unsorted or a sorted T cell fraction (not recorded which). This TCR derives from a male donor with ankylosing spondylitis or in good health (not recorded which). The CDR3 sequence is CASSLYRTEHSTYEQYF. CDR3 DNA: TGTGCCAGCTCACTGTACAGGACAGAACATTCGACCTACGAGCAGTACTTC.